This paragraph reports one TCR beta chain. Its antigen remains unknown. This entry belongs to a study of T cell repertoires in ileal Crohn's disease. Looking at the study overall: Approximately 32% were active smokers at surgery; median disease duration was roughly 7.9 years. Overall study results and limits: Mucosal expansions were suggested to be mainly CD8 T cells.

TCRdb keeps only in-frame clones here, not all; method: immunoSEQ multiplex PCR. This table has around 2,000 clones, less than 90% appearing once. The CDR3 is made up of 13 amino acids. CDR1 and CDR2 (germline): KGHSH, LQKENI. V shed 1 base and J shed 5 bases, with 7 bases lying between them. The sequencing input was ileal tissue. V is TRBV18 and J is TRBJ2-3, with a possible D match to TRBD1 (6 bases). The clonotype was recovered from an adult with Crohn's disease. The CDR3 coding sequence is TGTGCCAGCTCACCACGGGGGCGAGATACGCAGTATTTT. It encodes CASSPRGRDTQYF.